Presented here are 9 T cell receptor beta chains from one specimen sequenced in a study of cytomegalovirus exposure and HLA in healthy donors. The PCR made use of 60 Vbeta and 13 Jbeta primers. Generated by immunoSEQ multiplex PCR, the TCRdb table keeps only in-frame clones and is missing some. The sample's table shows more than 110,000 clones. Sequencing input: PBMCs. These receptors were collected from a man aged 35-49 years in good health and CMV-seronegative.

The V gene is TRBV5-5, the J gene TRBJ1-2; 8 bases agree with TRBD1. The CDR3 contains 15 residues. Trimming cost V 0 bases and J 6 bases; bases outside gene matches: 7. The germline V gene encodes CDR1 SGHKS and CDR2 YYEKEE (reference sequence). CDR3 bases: TGTGCCAGCAGCTTGGGACAGGGGTGGGCAAATGGCTACACCTTC. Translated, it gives CASSLGQGWANGYTF.

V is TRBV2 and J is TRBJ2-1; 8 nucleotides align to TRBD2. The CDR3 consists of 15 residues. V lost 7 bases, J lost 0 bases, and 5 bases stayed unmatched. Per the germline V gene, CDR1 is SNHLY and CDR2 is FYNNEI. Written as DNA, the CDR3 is TGTGCCAGCAACGCGGGGGGCCCCTCCTACAATGAGCAGTTCTTC. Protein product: CASNAGGPSYNEQFF.

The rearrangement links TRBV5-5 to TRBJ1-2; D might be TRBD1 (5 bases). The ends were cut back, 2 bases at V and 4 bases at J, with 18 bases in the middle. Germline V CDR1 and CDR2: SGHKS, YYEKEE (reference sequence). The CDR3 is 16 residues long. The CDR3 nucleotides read TGTGCCAGCAGCTTAGGCGCTGCAGGGACTTCCTATGGCTACACCTTC. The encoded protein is CASSLGAAGTSYGYTF. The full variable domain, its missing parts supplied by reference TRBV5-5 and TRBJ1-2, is DAGVTQSPTHLIKTRGQQVTLRCSPISGHKSVSWYQQVLGQGPQFIFQYYEKEERGRGNFPDRFSARQFPNYSSELNVNALLLGDSALYLCASSLGAAGTSYGYTFGSGTRLTVV.

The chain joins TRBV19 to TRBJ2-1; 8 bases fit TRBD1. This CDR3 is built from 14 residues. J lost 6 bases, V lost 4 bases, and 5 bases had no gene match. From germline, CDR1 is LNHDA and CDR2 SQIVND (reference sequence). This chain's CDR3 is CASSRQGFFNEQFF. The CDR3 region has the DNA TGTGCCAGTAGTAGACAGGGGTTTTTCAATGAGCAGTTCTTC.

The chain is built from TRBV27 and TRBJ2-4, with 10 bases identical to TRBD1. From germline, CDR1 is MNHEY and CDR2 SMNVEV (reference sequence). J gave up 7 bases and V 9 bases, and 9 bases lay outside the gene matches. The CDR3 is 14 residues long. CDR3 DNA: TGTGCCAGTTCCCGGGACAGGGGACGGAACATTCAGTACTTC. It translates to CASSRDRGRNIQYF.

The CDR3 nucleotides are TGTGCCAGCAGCTTAGAACAGGATCCCCAGTACTTC. Protein: CASSLEQDPQYF. The V call is TRBV7-6, the J call TRBJ2-7; TRBD1 might be the D (5 bases). CDR1 and CDR2 from the germline V gene are SGHVS and FNYEAQ. Trimming removed 1 base from V and 10 bases from J, with 11 bases in between. This CDR3 is 12 amino acids long.

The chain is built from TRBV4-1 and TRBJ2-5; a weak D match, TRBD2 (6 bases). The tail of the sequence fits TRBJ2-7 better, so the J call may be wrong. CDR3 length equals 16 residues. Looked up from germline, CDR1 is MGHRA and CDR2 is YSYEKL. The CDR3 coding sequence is TGCGCCAGCAGCCAAGATTACGCTAGCGCTTCCTACGAGCAGTACTTC. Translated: CASSQDYASASYEQYF.

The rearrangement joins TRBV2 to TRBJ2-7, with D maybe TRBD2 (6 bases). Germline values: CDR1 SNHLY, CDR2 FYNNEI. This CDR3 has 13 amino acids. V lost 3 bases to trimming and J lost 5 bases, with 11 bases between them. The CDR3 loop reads CASSDGGPDEQYF. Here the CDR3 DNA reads TGTGCCAGCAGTGATGGAGGGCCCGACGAGCAGTACTTC.

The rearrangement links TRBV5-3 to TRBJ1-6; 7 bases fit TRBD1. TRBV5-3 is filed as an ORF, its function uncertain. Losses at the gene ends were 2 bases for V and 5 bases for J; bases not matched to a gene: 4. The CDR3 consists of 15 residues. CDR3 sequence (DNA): TGTGCCAGAAGCTTTAGGGACAGTAATAATTCACCCCTCCACTTT. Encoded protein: CARSFRDSNNSPLHF.